This TCR beta chain came from a study of T cells expressing NK-cell markers. Study details: Cells sorted as CD3+CD56+NKG2C+, CD3+CD56+NKG2C- and CD3+CD56-NKG2C+ T cells supplied the TCR beta repertoires. The study sequenced eight donors, seven HCMV-seropositive and one seronegative. Study-wide results and caveats: More than 5 donors carried dominant NKG2C+ clonotypes that made up about 1.0-7.5% of their CD8+ T cells.

Germline V lookup: CDR1 SEHNR, CDR2 FQNEAQ (reference sequence). This CDR3 contains 14 residues. Template switching by 5'RACE with UMIs generated the TCR beta cDNA. TCRdb reprocessed the 5' RACE reads, with one entry per CDR3 protein and no DNA. Seen in this sample are 350,000 to 450,000 distinct CDR3 sequences; the ten most common clones hold 5% to 5.5%. Notes on this clonotype: Its antigen is not known.

The gene calls are TRBV7-9 and TRBJ1-1; lacking DNA, the TRBD1 call made by TCRdb goes unchecked. Sequenced: blood T cells: a sorted CD56 or NKG2C T cell subset, CD4+ or CD8+ T cells, or bulk PBMC T cells (not recorded which). The sequence was collected from a man aged 18 to 70 in good health. CDR3 in amino acids: CASSRSTQGTEAFF.